The 21 T cell receptor beta chains below were found in one sample sequenced in a study of cytomegalovirus exposure and HLA in healthy donors. It was with 60 Vbeta and 13 Jbeta primers that the PCR ran. Clones were sequenced by immunoSEQ multiplex PCR, and TCRdb holds only the in-frame ones, with some missing. The top ten clones hold approximately 2.1% of a sample with about 170,000 clones, roughly 72% of them seen once. The sample consisted of PBMCs. The receptors derive from a woman in her thirties in good health and CMV-seropositive.

Only a few counts were recorded for this clone. The rearrangement joins TRBV19 to TRBJ2-5; D may be TRBD1 (6 bases). The V and J ends lost 3 bases and 1 base respectively, with 12 bases between them. The V gene's germline CDR1 is LNHDA and CDR2 SQIVND (reference sequence). This CDR3 comprises 15 residues. The DNA of the CDR3 is TGTGCCAGTAGTATGACAGGACGGACCCAAGAGACCCAGTACTTC. Encoded protein: CASSMTGRTQETQYF.

This chain joins TRBV5-1 and TRBJ2-3; D possibly corresponds to TRBD2 (6 bases). Germline V gene data show CDR1 as SGHRS and CDR2 as YFSETQ. Trimming shortened V by 5 bases and J by 4 bases, and 17 bases separated the two germline ends. The CDR3 extends over 15 amino acids. CDR3: CASRSLGGTADTQYF. CDR3 coding DNA: TGCGCCAGCAGATCATTAGGCGGGACGGCAGATACGCAGTATTTT.

The rearrangement uses TRBV27 and TRBJ1-2; D unresolved. The V and J ends lost 3 bases and 5 bases respectively, with 10 bases between them. This CDR3 spans 13 amino acids. Germline CDR1 is MNHEY and CDR2 is SMNVEV (reference sequence). The CDR3 DNA reads TGTGCCAGCAGTTTCGCCTCGGGGTATGGCTACACCTTC. This encodes CASSFASGYGYTF.

This rearrangement joins TRBV2 to TRBJ2-1, with a possible D match to TRBD2 (6 bases). CDR1 is SNHLY, CDR2 FYNNEI, per germline. V lost 7 bases and J 2 bases, leaving 15 bases between the germline ends. The CDR3 spans 15 residues. CDR3 in amino acids: CASKAISGAYNEQFF. Here the CDR3 DNA reads TGTGCCAGCAAGGCGATTAGCGGAGCCTACAATGAGCAGTTCTTC.

The rearrangement uses TRBV28 and TRBJ2-2; 7 bases match TRBD1. The CDR3 has 14 residues. Germline values: CDR1 MDHEN, CDR2 SYDVKM. V dropped 7 bases and J dropped 2; count of bases not matched to a gene: 4. The CDR3 DNA follows: TGTGCCAGCAACAGGGGCCTAAACACCGGGGAGCTGTTTTTT. Translated: CASNRGLNTGELFF.

The chain combines TRBV28 with TRBJ2-1; 9 positions match TRBD2. The CDR3 extends over 16 amino acids. V lost 2 bases, J lost 4 bases, and 6 bases stayed unmatched. CDR1 and CDR2 (germline): MDHEN, SYDVKM. The CDR3 spells CASSLKVTSGYNEQFF. The CDR3 region has the DNA TGTGCCAGCAGTTTAAAGGTCACTAGCGGGTACAATGAGCAGTTCTTC.

On this clone: At one end the junction does not follow the germline gene, possibly because of a read error. The rearrangement uses TRBV7-9 and TRBJ2-3; D might be TRBD2 (6 bases). The CDR3 length is 14 residues. CDR1 and CDR2 from the germline V gene are SEHNR and FQNEAQ (reference sequence). The CDR3 bases are TGTTCCAGCAGCTTTCCAGCGGGCCCAGATACGCAGTATTTT. It specifies CSSSFPAGPDTQYF.

A single count supports this clone. The rearrangement links TRBV19 to TRBJ2-3; D is perhaps TRBD2 (5 bases). Trimming took 4 bases from V and 3 from J, leaving 14 bases between them. The CDR3 extends over 15 amino acids. The germline V gene has CDR1 LNHDA and CDR2 SQIVND (reference sequence). The CDR3 DNA reads as TGTGCCAGTAGTACCCGGAGGACTGGGACAGATACGCAGTATTTT. It yields the protein CASSTRRTGTDTQYF.

A note on this clone: At the DNA level, this CDR3 is encoded by other sequences in the same sample as well. This rearrangement joins TRBV18 to TRBJ2-2; 8 bases are shared with TRBD1. This CDR3 is built from 13 residues. With 6 bases clipped from V and 6 bases from J, the junction kept 3 bases outside the gene matches. From germline, CDR1 is KGHSH and CDR2 LQKENI. CDR3: CASSRTGSGELFF. The CDR3 DNA sequence: TGTGCCAGCTCCCGGACAGGGTCCGGGGAGCTGTTTTTT.

V and J are TRBV6-1 and TRBJ1-5; TRBD1 might be the D (6 bases). V was trimmed by 5 bases and J by 13 bases, leaving 18 bases between them. The length of the CDR3 is 13 residues. Germline V CDR1 and CDR2: MNHNS, SASEGT. This chain's CDR3 is CASSTSGQPLQHF. DNA of the CDR3: TGTGCCAGCAGTACTTCTGGACAGCCCCTACAGCATTTT.

J is TRBJ2-1 and V is TRBV27; TRBD1 aligns across 9 bases. Trimming at V came to 2 bases and at J to 9 bases, leaving 14 bases not matched to a gene. Germline V CDR1 and CDR2: MNHEY, SMNVEV (reference sequence). This CDR3 comprises 17 residues. As DNA, the CDR3 is TGTGCCAGCAGTTTAGCCTCCTTTATGGGACAGGGCACTGAGCAGTTCTTC. Protein sequence: CASSLASFMGQGTEQFF.

Only one count was recorded for this clone. This rearrangement joins TRBV27 to TRBJ2-7, with a tentative D call TRBD2 (7 bases). V was shortened by 8 bases and J by 3 bases, with 14 bases between the two germline ends. The CDR3 totals 13 residues. Germline CDR1 is MNHEY and CDR2 is SMNVEV (reference sequence). CDR3 amino acids: CASRQRGHYEQYF. The CDR3 bases are TGTGCCAGCCGCCAGCGGGGACACTACGAGCAGTACTTC.

The CDR3 protein is CASSVAGEKTQYF. The CDR3 DNA reads TGTGCCAGCAGCGTAGCGGGGGAAAAGACCCAGTACTTC. The chain has TRBV9 and TRBJ2-5; D possibly corresponds to TRBD2 (6 bases). Germline CDR1 reads SGDLS; CDR2 reads YYNGEE. Trimming stripped 0 bases from V and 6 bases from J, with 9 bases between. CDR3 length: 13 residues.

V usage is TRBV11-2 and J usage is TRBJ2-3; D ambiguous. V was cut by 5 bases and J by 0 bases, with 12 bases left in between. Germline CDR1 is SGHAT and CDR2 is FQNNGV. There are 15 residues in the CDR3. The CDR3 is CASSTGVISTDTQYF. Here the CDR3 DNA reads TGTGCCAGCAGCACCGGAGTCATTAGCACAGATACGCAGTATTTT.

This clone has a handful of counts. The genes are TRBV4-1 and TRBJ1-4, with 8 bases aligning to TRBD1. V gave up 4 bases and J gave up 4 bases; unmatched junction bases: 5. The CDR3 spans 15 residues. In germline, CDR1 is MGHRA, CDR2 YSYEKL. The DNA for the CDR3 is TGCGCCAGCAGCCTCCGGGACAGGAGTAATGAAAAACTGTTTTTT. Protein: CASSLRDRSNEKLFF.

The J gene is TRBJ1-5, the V gene TRBV2; the match to TRBD1 covers 8 bases. This CDR3 contains 16 residues. V gave up 5 bases and J gave up 3 bases; unmatched junction bases: 9. Germline CDR1 SNHLY, CDR2 FYNNEI. CDR3 coding DNA: TGTGCCAGCAGTACGCCGGGACAGGTAAACAATCAGCCCCAGCATTTT. Amino acids: CASSTPGQVNNQPQHF.

This rearrangement joins TRBV7-2 to TRBJ2-1; possibly TRBD1 for D (5 bases). The ends were cut back, 1 base at V and 2 bases at J, with 9 bases in the middle. Germline CDR1 is SGHTA and CDR2 is FQGNSA. The length of the CDR3 is 15 residues. The CDR3 loop is CASSLGGSTYNEQFF. CDR3 nucleotides: TGTGCCAGCAGCTTAGGGGGCTCAACCTACAATGAGCAGTTCTTC.

Concerning this clone itself: One junction end does not reproduce the germline sequence, and a read error may be involved. The rearrangement uses TRBV5-3 and TRBJ1-1, with a tentative D call TRBD1 (6 bases). TRBV5-3 falls under the ORF class, with uncertain function. There are 11 residues in the CDR3. The CDR3 here is CARSGPRWDTF. The CDR3 nucleotides are TGTGCCAGAAGCGGACCCCGCTGGGACACTTTT.

This clone has just a few counts. This chain uses TRBV5-1 with TRBJ1-1, with D hard to call. CDR1 and CDR2 from the germline V gene are SGHRS and YFSETQ. V lost 4 bases and J lost 5, with 12 bases in between. This CDR3 has 13 amino acids. Here the CDR3 DNA reads TGCGCCAGCAGCATTGTGGAGGGAACTGAAGCTTTCTTT. Residues: CASSIVEGTEAFF.

This clone has more than one count but fewer than ten. The chain has TRBV5-4 and TRBJ2-1, with 16 bases that match TRBD2. Germline values: CDR1 SGHNT, CDR2 YYREEE (reference sequence). Germline trimming cut 4 bases from V and 6 bases from J; bases unmatched to any gene: 4. The CDR3 has 16 amino acids. CDR3 loop: CASSLGLAGGANEQFF. The CDR3 bases are TGTGCCAGCAGCCTGGGACTAGCGGGAGGGGCCAATGAGCAGTTCTTC.

This clone was observed a single time. In DNA form, the CDR3 reads TGTGCCATCAGTGAGCGTTGGGACATAGCAGATACGCAGTATTTT. Protein: CAISERWDIADTQYF. The rearrangement joins TRBV10-3 to TRBJ2-3; D perhaps matches TRBD1 (6 bases). Germline V gene lookup returns CDR1 ENHRY and CDR2 SYGVKD. The CDR3 length is 15 residues. Trimming took off 2 bases at V and 4 bases at J, with 13 bases between the two ends.